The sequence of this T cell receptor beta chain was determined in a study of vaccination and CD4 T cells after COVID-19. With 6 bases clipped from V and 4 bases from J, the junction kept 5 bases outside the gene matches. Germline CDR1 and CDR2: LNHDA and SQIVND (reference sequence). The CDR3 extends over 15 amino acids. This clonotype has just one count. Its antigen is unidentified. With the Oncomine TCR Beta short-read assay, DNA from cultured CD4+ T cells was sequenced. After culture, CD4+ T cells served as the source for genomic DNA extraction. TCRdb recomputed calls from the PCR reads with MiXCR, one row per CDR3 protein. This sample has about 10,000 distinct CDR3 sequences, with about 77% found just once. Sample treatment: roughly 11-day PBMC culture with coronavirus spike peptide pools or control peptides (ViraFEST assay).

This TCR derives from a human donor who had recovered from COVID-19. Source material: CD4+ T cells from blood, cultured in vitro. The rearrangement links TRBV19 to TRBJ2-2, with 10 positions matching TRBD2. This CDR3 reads CASRMGLASTGELFF. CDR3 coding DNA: TGTGCCAGTAGGATGGGACTAGCGAGCACCGGGGAGCTGTTTTTT.